This TCR beta chain appears in the sequencing data of a study of regulatory T cells in long-lasting Graves disease. Time point here: newly diagnosed GD, antithyroid drugs for less than 3 months. From RNA extracted from PBMCs, the TCR library was made. This CDR3 has 14 residues. Trimming took 6 bases from V and 3 from J, leaving 11 bases between them. Germline lookup yields CDR1 MNHEY and CDR2 SMNVEV (reference sequence). Arm-PCR of CDR3 regions and iRepertoire HTBI primers were the basis on which TCR beta libraries were built. TCRdb ran MiXCR on the multiplex PCR reads and lists one entry per CDR3 protein. The table lists roughly 350,000 distinct CDR3 sequences, roughly 17% of them singletons. The sample also formed part of further work on T cells in Graves' hyperthyroidism and ophthalmopathy. That publication notes: Hyperthyroidism had been newly diagnosed in patients aged 18 to 65, and its duration was under 2 months. A model of 13 V-J pairs discriminated ophthalmopathy from stable hyperthyroidism.

The sequenced sample was peripheral blood mononuclear cells (PBMCs), obtained at new diagnosis, from a patient treated with antithyroid drugs. The source of this sequence is a man aged 35-49 years with Graves disease. The chain combines TRBV27 with TRBJ2-2; D is unresolved. The CDR3 nucleotides read TGTGCCAGCAGCTTAGACCGGTACACCGGGGAGCTGTTTTTT. It is translated as CASSLDRYTGELFF.